This TCR beta chain emerged from a study of CD8+ T cells in alopecia areata. Overall study context: Treated patients were given oral tofacitinib, which was dosed at 5 to 10 mg twice daily. Once tofacitinib had been taken for 6 to 18 months, 6 months off drug followed.

cDNA serving as the sequencing template came from extracted, reverse transcribed RNA. The repertoire was sequenced with immunoSEQ multiplex PCR; TCRdb's copy has only in-frame clones and lacks some. The table lists about 98,000 clones, 40% to 45% of them singletons. This clone has only a few counts. This receptor was obtained from a human donor with alopecia areata. The sample comprised CD4+ T cells sorted from blood.

DNA for the CDR3: TGCAGCGTTGAAGGTCTGACTAGCGGTCCTGGGGAGCAGTACTTC. This translates into CSVEGLTSGPGEQYF. The chain employs TRBV29-1 and TRBJ2-7, with 9 bases matching TRBD2. Germline-derived CDR1 and CDR2 are SQVTM and ANQGSEA. Germline trimming cut 1 base from V and 7 bases from J; bases unmatched to any gene: 11. This CDR3 spans 15 amino acids.